The 11 T cell receptor beta chains given below trace back to one sample, sequenced in a study of T cell responses to AZD1222 COVID-19 vaccine. The table came from immunoSEQ multiplex PCR; TCRdb's copy has only in-frame clones and leaves some out. The data hold roughly 120,000 clones, with approximately 93% observed a single time. Source: peripheral blood, taken on day 0 of AZD1222 vaccination. These receptors were obtained from an adult in good health.

The V and J genes are TRBV3-1 (or the pseudogene TRBV3-2) and TRBJ2-2; D gene ambiguous. The CDR3 is made up of 12 amino acids. Between the trimmed V and J ends, which lost 1 base and 6 bases, there was a span of 3 bases. Per the germline V gene, CDR1 is LGHDT and CDR2 is YNNKEL (reference sequence). The CDR3 loop is CASSQAAGELFF. The CDR3 bases are TGTGCCAGCAGCCAAGCTGCCGGGGAGCTGTTTTTT.

This clone was found once. This sequence joins TRBV7-9 and TRBJ2-2; maybe TRBD2 (5 bases). CDR1 is SEHNR and CDR2 is FQNEAQ in the germline V gene (reference sequence). The CDR3 is 15 residues long. V was cut by 1 base and J by 3 bases, with 9 bases left in between. The DNA of the CDR3 is TGTGCCAGCAGCTTAGGAGGGATTGACACCGGGGAGCTGTTTTTT. Translation: CASSLGGIDTGELFF. The variable domain in full, with the rest retrieved from reference TRBV7-9 and TRBJ2-2, is DTGVSQNPRHKITKRGQNVTFRCDPISEHNRLYWYRQTLGQGPEFLTYFQNEAQLEKSRLLSDRFSAERPKGSFSTLEIQRTEQGDSAMYLCASSLGGIDTGELFFGEGSRLTVL.

The rearrangement uses TRBV6-5 and TRBJ1-6; 9 bases are shared with TRBD1. Germline trimming cut 9 bases from V and 7 bases from J; bases unmatched to any gene: 4. Looked up from germline, CDR1 is MNHEY and CDR2 is SVGAGI. The CDR3 runs to 13 residues. The CDR3 DNA reads as TGTGCCAGTTACAGGGGGCGGAATTCACCCCTCCACTTT. As protein: CASYRGRNSPLHF.

This chain connects TRBV28 to TRBJ2-1; 8 bases match TRBD2. Trimming at V came to 8 bases and at J to 3 bases, leaving 30 bases not matched to a gene. CDR1 is MDHEN, CDR2 SYDVKM, per germline. The CDR3 is 22 residues long. The CDR3 DNA is TGTGCCAGCGAAGGGACACCAATACACTTTATCATCGGGAGGGGAATCTACAATGAGCAGTTCTTC. It codes for CASEGTPIHFIIGRGIYNEQFF.

The chain uses TRBV24-1 and TRBJ2-3, with D unresolved. Germline CDR1 KGHDR, CDR2 SFDVKD. The CDR3 contains 13 residues. V lost 5 bases and J lost 0, with 5 bases in between. The CDR3 region has the DNA TGTGCCACCAGTGTTTCTAGCACAGATACGCAGTATTTT. Protein sequence: CATSVSSTDTQYF.

The V and J genes are TRBV19 and TRBJ1-1, with D uncertain. This CDR3 region has 15 residues. Germline CDR1 reads LNHDA; CDR2 reads SQIVND (reference sequence). V lost 2 bases to trimming and J lost 3 bases, with 13 bases between them. The CDR3 nucleotides are TGTGCCAGTAGTATACTGGCAGGCTCCGACACTGAAGCTTTCTTT. Translating gives CASSILAGSDTEAFF.

The CDR3 reads CASIGSSGNTIYF. In nucleotides, the CDR3 is TGTGCCAGCATAGGGAGCTCTGGAAACACCATATATTTT. This chain joins TRBV5-6 and TRBJ1-3; the D is unclear. V was clipped by 6 bases and J by 0 bases, with 7 bases between them. The germline V gene encodes CDR1 SGHDT and CDR2 YYEEEE. The CDR3 consists of 13 residues.

J is TRBJ2-7 and V is TRBV6-5; tentatively, D is TRBD1 (5 bases). CDR3 length: 15 residues. Trimming stripped 6 bases from V and 4 bases from J, with 19 bases between. CDR1 MNHEY and CDR2 SVGAGI come from the germline V gene. As DNA, the CDR3 is TGTGCCAGCAGCCCAACTCAGGGCGCCCAGTACGAGCAGTACTTC. Translated, it gives CASSPTQGAQYEQYF.

The V call is TRBV3-1 (or the pseudogene TRBV3-2), the J call TRBJ2-3, with 15 bases that match TRBD2. The CDR3 contains 18 residues. The germline V gene has CDR1 LGHDT and CDR2 YNNKEL (reference sequence). Trimming removed 0 bases from V and 6 bases from J; junction bases left unmatched: 7. This CDR3 reads CASSQEGLAGGPGDTQYF. The CDR3 DNA reads TGTGCCAGCAGCCAAGAAGGACTAGCGGGAGGGCCGGGGGATACGCAGTATTTT.

The gene calls are TRBV6-5 and TRBJ1-1; a weak D match, TRBD1 (5 bases). With 6 bases removed from V and 2 bases from J, the gap between germline ends came to 13 bases. The CDR3 contains 14 residues. In germline, CDR1 is MNHEY, CDR2 SVGAGI. CDR3 nucleotides: TGTGCCAGCAGGGGGCTAAGGTTTAACACTGAAGCTTTCTTT. This gives the protein CASRGLRFNTEAFF.

The genes are TRBV29-1 and TRBJ2-5, with a weak D call TRBD1 (6 bases). This CDR3 spans 13 amino acids. Between the trimmed V and J ends, which lost 6 bases and 5 bases, there was a span of 16 bases. CDR1 and CDR2 (germline): SQVTM, ANQGSEA. The CDR3 sequence: CSVETNGGETQYF. CDR3 DNA sequence: TGCAGCGTGGAAACAAATGGGGGCGAGACCCAGTACTTC.